The 19 T cell receptor beta chains listed next were all sequenced from one sample in a study of cytomegalovirus exposure and HLA in healthy donors. Some clones are missing from TCRdb's copy, which holds only in-frame ones; the method was immunoSEQ multiplex PCR. The sample lists approximately 160,000 clones, around nine tenths occurring once. The specimen was PBMCs. The receptors stem from a woman aged 18-35 years in good health and CMV-seropositive.

The chain employs TRBV5-6 and TRBJ1-2, with TRBD1 matching 8 bases. The germline CDR1 and CDR2 sequences are SGHDT and YYEEEE. Unmatched junction bases numbered 5, after V lost 1 base and J lost 0 bases. The CDR3 is 16 residues long. CDR3 residues: CASSLHLDRANYGYTF. The CDR3 coding sequence is TGTGCCAGCAGCTTGCACCTGGACAGGGCTAACTATGGCTACACCTTC.

This rearrangement joins TRBV9 to TRBJ1-5, with D maybe TRBD1 (6 bases). V was cut by 10 bases and J by 0 bases, with 17 bases left in between. The CDR3 length is 15 residues. Germline-derived CDR1 and CDR2 are SGDLS and YYNGEE. For the CDR3, the DNA is TGTGCCCAGATAACAGGGACCTATAGCAATCAGCCCCAGCATTTT. Residues: CAQITGTYSNQPQHF. Complete variable domain (other parts from reference TRBV9 and TRBJ1-5): DSGVTQTPKHLITATGQRVTLRCSPRSGDLSVYWYQQSLDQGLQFLIQYYNGEERAKGNILERFSAQQFPDLHSELNLSSLELGDSALYFCAQITGTYSNQPQHFGDGTRLSIL.

The rearrangement uses TRBV6-5 and TRBJ2-7; 10 bases are a match to TRBD2. The trim removed 10 bases at V and 0 bases at J, leaving 9 bases unmatched. CDR1 is MNHEY and CDR2 is SVGAGI in the germline V gene. The CDR3 is made up of 15 amino acids. The CDR3 region is CATELPSGSSYEQYF. As DNA, the CDR3 is TGTGCCACAGAATTGCCTAGCGGGAGCTCCTACGAGCAGTACTTC.

J is TRBJ2-6 and V is TRBV7-8; D not certain. This CDR3 region has 17 residues. CDR1 SGHVS and CDR2 FQNEAQ come from the germline V gene. The ends were cut back, 1 base at V and 0 bases at J, with 10 bases in the middle. The CDR3 nucleotides are TGTGCCAGCAGCTTAGACCAGGCCGCCTCTGGGGCCAACGTCCTGACTTTC. It yields the protein CASSLDQAASGANVLTF.

This sequence joins TRBV4-2 and TRBJ2-3, with TRBD2 as a possible D gene (5 bases). CDR1 is LGHNA and CDR2 is YNFKEQ in the germline V gene. The CDR3 has 16 amino acids. Deletions cut 3 bases from V and 0 bases from J, with 13 bases between. CDR3 coding DNA: TGTGCCAGCAGCCATGAGGGCGGGCTGAGCACAGATACGCAGTATTTT. Translated: CASSHEGGLSTDTQYF.

The V and J genes are TRBV7-2 and TRBJ2-4; possibly TRBD1 for D (6 bases). Germline V lookup: CDR1 SGHTA, CDR2 FQGNSA. Trimming pared 5 bases from V and 0 bases from J, leaving 14 bases between. The CDR3 has 16 amino acids. The CDR3 DNA follows: TGTGCCAGCAGCCCAACTTCAGGGGTAGCCAAAAACATTCAGTACTTC. Translated, it gives CASSPTSGVAKNIQYF.

A single count supports this clone. The chain combines TRBV5-1 with TRBJ2-1, with 7 nucleotides matching TRBD2. The CDR3 totals 15 residues. Looked up from germline, CDR1 is SGHRS and CDR2 is YFSETQ. V trimming: 5 bases; J trimming: 7 bases; junction bases outside the gene matches: 12. The CDR3 sequence is CASSTWRAGVNEQFF. Written as DNA, the CDR3 is TGCGCCAGCAGTACTTGGCGCGCGGGAGTTAATGAGCAGTTCTTC.

The genes are TRBV7-9 and TRBJ1-5; D is ambiguous. This CDR3 has 14 amino acids. Germline V CDR1 and CDR2: SEHNR, FQNEAQ (reference sequence). V lost 5 bases to trimming and J lost 1 base, with 9 bases between them. The chain's CDR3 is CASSQTPSNQPQHF. CDR3 nucleotide sequence: TGTGCCAGCAGCCAGACACCAAGCAATCAGCCCCAGCATTTT.

On this clone itself: Other nucleotide sequences from this sample produce the same CDR3. The chain has TRBV19 and TRBJ2-7, with 8 bases fitting TRBD1. J was trimmed by 0 bases and V by 7 bases; bases with no gene match: 2. The germline gives CDR1 LNHDA, CDR2 SQIVND (reference sequence). There are 13 residues in the CDR3. CDR3 sequence (DNA): TGTGCCAGTAAAGGACAGGGCTCCTACGAGCAGTACTTC. Its protein is CASKGQGSYEQYF.

The chain couples TRBV19 to TRBJ2-5; 12 bases match TRBD2. The J segment lost 1 base and the V segment lost 5 bases, leaving 8 bases of the junction unmatched. This CDR3 has 17 amino acids. Per germline, CDR1 LNHDA and CDR2 SQIVND (reference sequence). CDR3 in DNA: TGTGCCAGTAGTTCTATCGGACTAGCGGGGTTCCAAGAGACCCAGTACTTC. Translating gives CASSSIGLAGFQETQYF. Together with reference TRBV19 and TRBJ2-5, the CDR3 gives the full variable domain: DGGITQSPKYLFRKEGQNVTLSCEQNLNHDAMYWYRQDPGQGLRLIYYSQIVNDFQKGDIAEGYSVSREKKESFPLTVTSAQKNPTAFYLCASSSIGLAGFQETQYFGPGTRLLVL.

This chain joins TRBV19 and TRBJ1-1, with TRBD1 identical over 7 bases. The length of the CDR3 is 14 residues. Germline-derived CDR1 and CDR2 are LNHDA and SQIVND (reference sequence). The V segment lost 6 bases and the J segment 1 base; nucleotides outside the gene matches: 5. The CDR3 nucleotides read TGTGCCAGTAGGCGGTACAGGGGGAACACTGAAGCTTTCTTT. It translates to CASRRYRGNTEAFF.

In regard to this clone: Other DNA sequences in the sample encode the same CDR3. The chain uses TRBV19 and TRBJ2-1; D is uncertain. The CDR3 length is 11 residues. Trimming left V 7 bases short and J 4 bases short, with 5 bases between. Per the germline V gene, CDR1 is LNHDA and CDR2 is SQIVND (reference sequence). The CDR3 loop is CASTRYNEQFF. The CDR3 DNA sequence: TGTGCCAGTACGAGATACAATGAGCAGTTCTTC.

The chain carries TRBV4-1 and TRBJ2-5; unclear D gene. The germline V gene has CDR1 MGHRA and CDR2 YSYEKL. With 1 base removed from V and 2 bases from J, the gap between germline ends came to 5 bases. This CDR3 is built from 13 residues. This CDR3 reads CASSQVLQETQYF. As DNA, the CDR3 is TGCGCCAGCAGCCAAGTCCTTCAAGAGACCCAGTACTTC.

The genes are TRBV5-4 and TRBJ2-1; 10 bases align to TRBD2. CDR3 length: 19 amino acids. V was pared by 4 bases and J by 1 base, with 14 bases of the junction left unmatched. The germline V gene encodes CDR1 SGHNT and CDR2 YYREEE (reference sequence). The CDR3 region has the DNA TGTGCCAGCAGCCCGCTCATAGCGGGAGGCGGGGGGTCCTACAATGAGCAGTTCTTC. Translated, it gives CASSPLIAGGGGSYNEQFF.

The rearrangement links TRBV10-2 to TRBJ2-7, with TRBD2 identical over 7 bases. The CDR3 extends over 14 amino acids. Germline CDR1 and CDR2: WSHSY and SAAADI. Trimming at V came to 11 bases and at J to 0 bases, leaving 10 bases not matched to a gene. CDR3 in amino acids: CALSRGEHSYEQYF. The DNA for the CDR3 is TGCGCCCTCTCTCGGGGGGAGCACTCCTACGAGCAGTACTTC.

The chain joins TRBV7-2 to TRBJ1-1, with D tentatively TRBD1 (5 bases). This CDR3 comprises 14 residues. In germline, CDR1 is SGHTA, CDR2 FQGNSA. V dropped 10 bases and J dropped 5 bases, with 20 bases sitting between them. The CDR3 DNA reads TGTGCCATATTGCTGGGGGGAGGATTAACTGAAGCTTTCTTT. Amino acid sequence: CAILLGGGLTEAFF.

This chain uses TRBV18 with TRBJ2-5; 7 positions match TRBD2. V shed 0 bases and J 5 bases; nucleotides not matched to a gene: 6. Looked up from germline, CDR1 is KGHSH and CDR2 is LQKENI. The CDR3 spans 15 residues. DNA of the CDR3: TGTGCCAGCTCACCACCAACGTACGGGAGGGAGACCCAGTACTTC. It yields the protein CASSPPTYGRETQYF.

This rearrangement joins TRBV7-2 to TRBJ2-7; 9 bases map to TRBD1. Unmatched junction bases numbered 6, after V lost 5 bases and J lost 4 bases. Looked up from germline, CDR1 is SGHTA and CDR2 is FQGNSA. The CDR3 covers 14 residues. CDR3 in DNA: TGTGCCAGCAGCCTACAGGGACAGGGATACGAGCAGTACTTC. Translating gives CASSLQGQGYEQYF.

The count of this clone is one. The chain joins TRBV29-1 to TRBJ1-4, with a tentative D call TRBD1 (6 bases). CDR3 length: 13 residues. The V gene lost 6 bases and the J gene lost 0 bases, with 8 bases spanning the gap. Germline V CDR1 and CDR2: SQVTM, ANQGSEA. The CDR3 DNA follows: TGCAGCGTCAGGGGAGCAACTAATGAAAAACTGTTTTTT. Its protein product is CSVRGATNEKLFF.